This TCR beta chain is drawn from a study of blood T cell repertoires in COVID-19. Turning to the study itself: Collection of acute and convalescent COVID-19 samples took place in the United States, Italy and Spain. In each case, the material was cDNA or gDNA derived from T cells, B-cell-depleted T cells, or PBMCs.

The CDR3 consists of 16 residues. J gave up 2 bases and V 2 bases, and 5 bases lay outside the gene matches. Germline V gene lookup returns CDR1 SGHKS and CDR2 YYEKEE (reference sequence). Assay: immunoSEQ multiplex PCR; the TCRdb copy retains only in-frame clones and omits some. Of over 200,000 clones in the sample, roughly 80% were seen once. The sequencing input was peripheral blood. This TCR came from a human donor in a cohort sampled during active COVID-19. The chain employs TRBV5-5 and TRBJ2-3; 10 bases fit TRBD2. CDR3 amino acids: CASSFILAGNTDTQYF. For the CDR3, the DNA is TGTGCCAGCAGCTTCATACTAGCGGGGAACACAGATACGCAGTATTTT. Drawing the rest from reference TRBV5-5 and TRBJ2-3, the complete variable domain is DAGVTQSPTHLIKTRGQQVTLRCSPISGHKSVSWYQQVLGQGPQFIFQYYEKEERGRGNFPDRFSARQFPNYSSELNVNALLLGDSALYLCASSFILAGNTDTQYFGPGTRLTVL.